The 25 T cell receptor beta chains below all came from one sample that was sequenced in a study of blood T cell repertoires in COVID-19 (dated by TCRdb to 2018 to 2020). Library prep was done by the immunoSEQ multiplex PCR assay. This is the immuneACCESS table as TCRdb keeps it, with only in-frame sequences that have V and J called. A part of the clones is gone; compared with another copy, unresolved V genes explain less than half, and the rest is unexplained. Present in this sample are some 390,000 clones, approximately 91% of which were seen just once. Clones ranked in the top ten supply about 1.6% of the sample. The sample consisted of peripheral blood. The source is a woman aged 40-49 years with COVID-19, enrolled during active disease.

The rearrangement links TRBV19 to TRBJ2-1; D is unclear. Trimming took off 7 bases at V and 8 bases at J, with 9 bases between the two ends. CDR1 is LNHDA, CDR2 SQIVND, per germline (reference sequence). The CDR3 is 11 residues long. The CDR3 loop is CASKEAYEQFF. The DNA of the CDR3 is TGTGCCAGTAAAGAAGCCTATGAGCAGTTCTTC.

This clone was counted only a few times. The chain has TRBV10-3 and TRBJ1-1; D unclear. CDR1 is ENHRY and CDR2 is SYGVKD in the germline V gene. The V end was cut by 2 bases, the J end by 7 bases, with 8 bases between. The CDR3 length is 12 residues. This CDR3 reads CAISEDPNEAFF. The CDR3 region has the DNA TGTGCCATCAGTGAGGATCCTAATGAAGCTTTCTTT.

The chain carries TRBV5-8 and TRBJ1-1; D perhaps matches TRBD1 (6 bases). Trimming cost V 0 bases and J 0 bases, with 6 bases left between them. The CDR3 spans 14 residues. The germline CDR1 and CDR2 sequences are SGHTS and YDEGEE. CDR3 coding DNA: TGTGCCAGCAGCTTGGGGACAGTGAACACTGAAGCTTTCTTT. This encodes CASSLGTVNTEAFF.

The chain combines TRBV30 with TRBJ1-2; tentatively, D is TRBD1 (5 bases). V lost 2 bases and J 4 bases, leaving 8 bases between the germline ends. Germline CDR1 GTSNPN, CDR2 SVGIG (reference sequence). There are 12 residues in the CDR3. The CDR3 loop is CAWSLGGYGYTF. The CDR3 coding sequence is TGTGCCTGGAGTTTGGGGGGCTATGGCTACACCTTC.

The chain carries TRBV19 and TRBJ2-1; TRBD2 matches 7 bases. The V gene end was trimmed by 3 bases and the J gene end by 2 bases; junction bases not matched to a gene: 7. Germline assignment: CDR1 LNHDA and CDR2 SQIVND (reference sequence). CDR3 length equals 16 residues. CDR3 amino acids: CASSIIGGGPYNEQFF. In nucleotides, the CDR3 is TGTGCCAGTAGTATTATTGGGGGGGGACCCTACAATGAGCAGTTCTTC.

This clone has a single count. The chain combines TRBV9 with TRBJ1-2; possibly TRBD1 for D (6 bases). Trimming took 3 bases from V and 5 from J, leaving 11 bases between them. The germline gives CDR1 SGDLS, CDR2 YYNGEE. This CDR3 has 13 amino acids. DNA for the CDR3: TGTGCCAGCAGCGAAGTACAGGGTTATGGCTACACCTTC. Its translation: CASSEVQGYGYTF.

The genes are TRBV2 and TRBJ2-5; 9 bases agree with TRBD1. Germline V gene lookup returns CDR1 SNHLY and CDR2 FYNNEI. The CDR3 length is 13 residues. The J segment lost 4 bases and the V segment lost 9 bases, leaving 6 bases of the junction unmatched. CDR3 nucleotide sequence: TGTGCCAGTACGGGACAGGGTATAGAGACCCAGTACTTC. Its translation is CASTGQGIETQYF.

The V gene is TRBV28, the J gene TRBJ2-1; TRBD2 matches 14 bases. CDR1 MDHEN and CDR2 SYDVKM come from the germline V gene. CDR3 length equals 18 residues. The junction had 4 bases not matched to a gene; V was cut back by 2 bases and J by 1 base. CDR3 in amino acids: CASSLRTSGRMSYNEQFF. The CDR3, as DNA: TGTGCCAGCAGTTTAAGGACTAGCGGGAGGATGTCCTACAATGAGCAGTTCTTC.

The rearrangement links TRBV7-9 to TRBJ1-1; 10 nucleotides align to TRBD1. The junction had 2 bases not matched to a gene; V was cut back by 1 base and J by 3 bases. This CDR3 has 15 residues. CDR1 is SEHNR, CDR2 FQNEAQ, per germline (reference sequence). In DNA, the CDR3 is TGTGCCAGCAGCTTAGGAGGACAGGGGGACACTGAAGCTTTCTTT. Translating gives CASSLGGQGDTEAFF.

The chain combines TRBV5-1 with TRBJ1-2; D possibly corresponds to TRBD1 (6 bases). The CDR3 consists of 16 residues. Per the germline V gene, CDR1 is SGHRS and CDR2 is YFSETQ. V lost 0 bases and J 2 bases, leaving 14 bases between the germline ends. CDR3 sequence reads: CASSLAIGQPNYGYTF. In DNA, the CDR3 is TGCGCCAGCAGCTTGGCCATAGGACAGCCCAACTATGGCTACACCTTC.

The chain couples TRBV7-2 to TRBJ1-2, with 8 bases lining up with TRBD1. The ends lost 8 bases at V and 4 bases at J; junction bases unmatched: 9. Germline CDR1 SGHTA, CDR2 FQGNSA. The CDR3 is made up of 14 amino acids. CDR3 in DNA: TGTGCCAGCGAAAAACAGGGGGAAGGCTATGGCTACACCTTC. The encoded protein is CASEKQGEGYGYTF. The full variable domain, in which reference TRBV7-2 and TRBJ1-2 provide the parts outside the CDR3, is GAGVSQSPSNKVTEKGKDVELRCDPISGHTALYWYRQSLGQGLEFLIYFQGNSAPDKSGLPSDRFSAERTGGSVSTLTIQRTQQEDSAVYLCASEKQGEGYGYTFGSGTRLTVV.

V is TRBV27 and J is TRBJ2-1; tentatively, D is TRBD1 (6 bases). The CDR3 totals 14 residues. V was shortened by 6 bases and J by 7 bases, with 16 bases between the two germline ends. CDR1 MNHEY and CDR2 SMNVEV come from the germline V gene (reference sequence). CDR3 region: CASRGASWGNEQFF. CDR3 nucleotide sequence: TGTGCCAGCAGGGGGGCCAGTTGGGGGAATGAGCAGTTCTTC.

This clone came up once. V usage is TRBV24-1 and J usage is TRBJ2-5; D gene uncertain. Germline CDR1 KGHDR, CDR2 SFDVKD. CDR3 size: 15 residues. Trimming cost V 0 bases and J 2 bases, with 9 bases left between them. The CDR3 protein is CATSDLQDIQETQYF. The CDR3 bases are TGTGCCACCAGTGATTTGCAAGACATTCAAGAGACCCAGTACTTC.

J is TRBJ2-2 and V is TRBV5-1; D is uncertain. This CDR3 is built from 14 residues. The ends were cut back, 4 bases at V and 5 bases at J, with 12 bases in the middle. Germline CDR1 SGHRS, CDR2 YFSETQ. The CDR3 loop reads CASSRLAGTGELFF. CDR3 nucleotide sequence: TGCGCCAGCAGCAGGTTAGCCGGTACCGGGGAGCTGTTTTTT.

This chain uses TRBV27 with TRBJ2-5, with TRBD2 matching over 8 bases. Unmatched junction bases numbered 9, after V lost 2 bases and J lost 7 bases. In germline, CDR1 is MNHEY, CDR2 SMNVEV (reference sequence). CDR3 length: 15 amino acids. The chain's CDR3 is CASSLSSGGLGTQYF. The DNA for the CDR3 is TGTGCCAGCAGTTTAAGTTCGGGAGGGCTGGGGACCCAGTACTTC.

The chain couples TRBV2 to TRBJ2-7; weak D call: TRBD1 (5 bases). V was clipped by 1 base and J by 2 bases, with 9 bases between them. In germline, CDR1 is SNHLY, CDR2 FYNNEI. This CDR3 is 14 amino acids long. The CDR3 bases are TGTGCCAGCAGTGAAGTAAGGGGAACCTACGAGCAGTACTTC. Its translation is CASSEVRGTYEQYF.

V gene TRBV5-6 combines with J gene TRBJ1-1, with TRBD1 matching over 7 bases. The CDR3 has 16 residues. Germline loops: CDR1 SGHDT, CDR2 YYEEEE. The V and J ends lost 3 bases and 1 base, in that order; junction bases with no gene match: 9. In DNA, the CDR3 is TGTGCCAGCAGCTCTAAAAGGGGGCTTTCGAACACTGAAGCTTTCTTT. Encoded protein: CASSSKRGLSNTEAFF.

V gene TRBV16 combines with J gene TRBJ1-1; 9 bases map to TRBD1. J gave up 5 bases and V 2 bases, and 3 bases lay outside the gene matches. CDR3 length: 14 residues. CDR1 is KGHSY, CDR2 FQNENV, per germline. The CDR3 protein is CASSQLGTGTEAFF. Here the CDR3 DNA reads TGTGCCAGCAGCCAACTGGGGACAGGGACTGAAGCTTTCTTT.

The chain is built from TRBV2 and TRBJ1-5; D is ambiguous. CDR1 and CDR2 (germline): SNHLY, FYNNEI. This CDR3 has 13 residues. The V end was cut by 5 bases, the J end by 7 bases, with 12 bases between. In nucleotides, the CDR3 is TGTGCCAGCAGTCAGGTAGGCGACCAGCCCCAGCATTTT. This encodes CASSQVGDQPQHF. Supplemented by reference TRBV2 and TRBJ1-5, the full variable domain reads EPEVTQTPSHQVTQMGQEVILRCVPISNHLYFYWYRQILGQKVEFLVSFYNNEISEKSEIFDDQFSVERPDGSNFTLKIRSTKLEDSAMYFCASSQVGDQPQHFGDGTRLSIL.

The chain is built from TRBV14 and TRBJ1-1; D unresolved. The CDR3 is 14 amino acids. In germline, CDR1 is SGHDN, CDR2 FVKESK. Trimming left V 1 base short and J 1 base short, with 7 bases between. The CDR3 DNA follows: TGTGCCAGCAGCCAAGCTATCCCGAACACTGAAGCTTTCTTT. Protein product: CASSQAIPNTEAFF.

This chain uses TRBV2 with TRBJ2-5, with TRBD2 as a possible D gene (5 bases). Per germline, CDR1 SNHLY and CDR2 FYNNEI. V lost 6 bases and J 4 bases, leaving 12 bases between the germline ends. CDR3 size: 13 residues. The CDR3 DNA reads TGTGCCAGCAGGGCGGACTCTGGAGAGACCCAGTACTTC. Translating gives CASRADSGETQYF.

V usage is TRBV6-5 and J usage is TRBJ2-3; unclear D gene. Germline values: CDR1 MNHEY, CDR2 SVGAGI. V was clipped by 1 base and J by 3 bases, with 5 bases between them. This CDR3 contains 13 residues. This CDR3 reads CASSYLETDTQYF. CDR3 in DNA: TGTGCCAGCAGTTACTTAGAAACAGATACGCAGTATTTT.

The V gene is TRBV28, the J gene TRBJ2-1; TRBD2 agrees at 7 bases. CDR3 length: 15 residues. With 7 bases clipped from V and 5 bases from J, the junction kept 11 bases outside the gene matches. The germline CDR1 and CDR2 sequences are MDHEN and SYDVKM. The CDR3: CASTSGGVSNNEQFF. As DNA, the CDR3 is TGTGCCAGCACTTCTGGGGGGGTTTCCAACAATGAGCAGTTCTTC.

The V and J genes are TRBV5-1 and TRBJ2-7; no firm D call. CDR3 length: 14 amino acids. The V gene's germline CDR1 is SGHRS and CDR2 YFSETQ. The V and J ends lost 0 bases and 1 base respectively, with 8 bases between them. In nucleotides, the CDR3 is TGCGCCAGCAGCTTGGCTACCGTATCCTACGAGCAGTACTTC. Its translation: CASSLATVSYEQYF.

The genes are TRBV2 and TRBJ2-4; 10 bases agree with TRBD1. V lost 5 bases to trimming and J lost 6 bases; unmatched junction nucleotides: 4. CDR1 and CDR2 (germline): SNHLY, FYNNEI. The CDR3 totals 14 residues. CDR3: CASSRRTGGNIQYF. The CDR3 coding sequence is TGTGCCAGCAGTCGGCGGACAGGGGGAAACATTCAGTACTTC.